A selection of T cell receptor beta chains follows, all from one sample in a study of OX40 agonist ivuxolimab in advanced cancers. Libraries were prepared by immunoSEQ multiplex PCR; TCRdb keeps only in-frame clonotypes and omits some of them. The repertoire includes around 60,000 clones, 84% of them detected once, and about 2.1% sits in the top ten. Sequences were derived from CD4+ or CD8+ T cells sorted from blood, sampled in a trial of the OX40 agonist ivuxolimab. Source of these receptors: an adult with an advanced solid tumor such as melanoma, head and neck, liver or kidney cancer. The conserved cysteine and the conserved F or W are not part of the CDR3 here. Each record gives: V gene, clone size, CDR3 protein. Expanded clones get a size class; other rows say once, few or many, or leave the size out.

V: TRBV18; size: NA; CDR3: ASSTGGGNQPQH
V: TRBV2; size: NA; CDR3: ASSGLAGGQETQY
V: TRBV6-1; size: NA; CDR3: ASSETFEAYEQY
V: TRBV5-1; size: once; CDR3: ASSLLAGGISGYQETQY
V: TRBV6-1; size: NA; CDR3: ASNTGGRNQPQH
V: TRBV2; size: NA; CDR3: ASSEEGQGVVGQF
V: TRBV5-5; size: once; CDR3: ASSLGPGNAGEQY
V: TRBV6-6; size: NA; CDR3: ASSSPTSSGWNEQF
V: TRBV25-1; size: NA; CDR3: ASRDTGTGVSEQY
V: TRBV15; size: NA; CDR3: ATSRPWGGRETQY
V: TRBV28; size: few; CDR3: ASSFRDRQETQY
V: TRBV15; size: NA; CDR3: ATSRRRDTEAF
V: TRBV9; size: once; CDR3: ASSVESGPWETQY
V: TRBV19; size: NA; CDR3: ASSMLRSGEQY
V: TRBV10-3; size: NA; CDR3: AISQGNQPQH
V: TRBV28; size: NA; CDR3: ASSFALADLSYEQY
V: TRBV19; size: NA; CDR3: ASDAGYGYT
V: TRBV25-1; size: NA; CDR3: ASSEYIGGNTGELF
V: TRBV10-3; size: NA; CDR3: AIRPRTGIGTLPYNEQF
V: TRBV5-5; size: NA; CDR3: ASSLSQQDNEKLF
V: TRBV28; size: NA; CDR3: ASSLGIQGMNTEAF
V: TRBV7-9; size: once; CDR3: ASTGTSGNTPLTEQF
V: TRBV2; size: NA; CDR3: ASSGTPNLNEQF
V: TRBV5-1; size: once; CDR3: ASSPGTPRGYT
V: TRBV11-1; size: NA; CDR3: ASSFTGGSGDTQY
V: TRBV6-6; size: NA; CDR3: ASRSRRAPYEQY
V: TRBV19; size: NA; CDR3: ASSGADGHPSTDTQY
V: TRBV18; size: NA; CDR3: ASSPRDRNTYGYT
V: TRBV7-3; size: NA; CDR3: ASSSEGGVGETQY
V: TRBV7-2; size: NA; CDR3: ASSLLAGRDEQF
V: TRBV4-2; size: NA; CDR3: ASSQAWRGGNEQF
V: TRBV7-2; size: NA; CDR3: ASSLAASTSNQPQH
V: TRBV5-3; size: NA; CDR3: ARSAVGGNEQY
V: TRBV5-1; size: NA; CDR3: ASSMGLAGGETQY
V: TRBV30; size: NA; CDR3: AWSGRANTEAF
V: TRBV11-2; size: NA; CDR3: ASSLDIYSGNTIY
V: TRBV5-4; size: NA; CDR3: ASSPQRGAAF
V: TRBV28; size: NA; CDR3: ASSRSGIVGYT
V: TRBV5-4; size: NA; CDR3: ASSFFGTYEQY
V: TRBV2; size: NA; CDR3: ASSEGTGEVGQPQH
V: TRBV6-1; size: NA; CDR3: ASQPTPYTEAF
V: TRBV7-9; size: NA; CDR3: ASSMGQGETEAF
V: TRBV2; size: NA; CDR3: ASSWGQGTGELF
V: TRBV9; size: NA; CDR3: ASSVTTGAGEQY
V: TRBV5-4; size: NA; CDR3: ASSSNGQGSGTSGYEQY
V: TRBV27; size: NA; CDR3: ASTLAETQY
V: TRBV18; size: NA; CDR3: ASSPSSGYEQY
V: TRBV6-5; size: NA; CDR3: ASSGTSIYNEQF
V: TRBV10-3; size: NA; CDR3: AIRTDRGSSSMNTEAF